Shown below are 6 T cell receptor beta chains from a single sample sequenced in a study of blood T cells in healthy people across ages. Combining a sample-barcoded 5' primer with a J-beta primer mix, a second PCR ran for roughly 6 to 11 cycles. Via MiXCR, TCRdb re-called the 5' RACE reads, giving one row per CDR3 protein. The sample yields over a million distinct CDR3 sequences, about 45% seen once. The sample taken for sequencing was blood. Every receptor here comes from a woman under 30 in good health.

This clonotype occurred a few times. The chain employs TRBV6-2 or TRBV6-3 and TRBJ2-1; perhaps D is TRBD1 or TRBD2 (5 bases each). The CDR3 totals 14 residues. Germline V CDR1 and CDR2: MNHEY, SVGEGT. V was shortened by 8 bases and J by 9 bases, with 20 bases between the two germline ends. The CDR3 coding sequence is TGTGCCAGCGGCCTAATGAGGGGTGATCTTGAGCAGTTCTTC. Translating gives CASGLMRGDLEQFF.

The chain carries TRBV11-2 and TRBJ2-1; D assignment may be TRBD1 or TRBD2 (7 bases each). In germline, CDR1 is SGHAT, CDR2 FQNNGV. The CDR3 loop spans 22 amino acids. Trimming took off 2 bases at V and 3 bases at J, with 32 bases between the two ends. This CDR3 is CASSLMRGGGGKTGRGYNEQFF. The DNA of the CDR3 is TGTGCCAGCAGCTTAATGAGAGGAGGAGGCGGGAAGACAGGGAGGGGCTACAATGAGCAGTTCTTC.

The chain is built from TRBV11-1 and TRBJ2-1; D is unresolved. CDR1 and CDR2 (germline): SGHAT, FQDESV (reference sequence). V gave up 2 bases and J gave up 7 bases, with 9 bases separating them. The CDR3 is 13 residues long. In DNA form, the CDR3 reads TGTGCCAGCAGCTTATACAGCGTGAATGAGCAGTTCTTC. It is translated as CASSLYSVNEQFF.

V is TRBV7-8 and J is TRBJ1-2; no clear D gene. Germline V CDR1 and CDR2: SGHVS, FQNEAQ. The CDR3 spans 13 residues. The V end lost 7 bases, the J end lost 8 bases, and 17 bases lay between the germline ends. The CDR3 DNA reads TGTGCCAGCACTGACCGGGTGTTTGGGGGCTACACCTTC. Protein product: CASTDRVFGGYTF.

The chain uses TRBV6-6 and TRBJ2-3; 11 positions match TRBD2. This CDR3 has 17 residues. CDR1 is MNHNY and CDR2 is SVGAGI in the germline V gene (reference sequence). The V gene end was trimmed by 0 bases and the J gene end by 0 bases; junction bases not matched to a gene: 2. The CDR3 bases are TGTGCCAGCAGTTACTCACTAGCGGGAGTGAGCACAGATACGCAGTATTTT. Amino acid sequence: CASSYSLAGVSTDTQYF.

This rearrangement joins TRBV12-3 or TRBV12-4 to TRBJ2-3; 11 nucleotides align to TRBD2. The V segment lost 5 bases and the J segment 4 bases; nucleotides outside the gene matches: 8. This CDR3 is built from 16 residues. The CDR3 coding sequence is TGTGCCAGCAGTCTCGTAGCGGGGGGGCCCTCAGATACGCAGTATTTT. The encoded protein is CASSLVAGGPSDTQYF.